Shown below are 10 T cell receptor beta chains from a single sample sequenced in a study of blood T cell repertoires in COVID-19. The data were produced by immunoSEQ multiplex PCR, yet TCRdb's version contains in-frame clones alone and is incomplete. The sample records almost 30,000 clones, about 80% being singletons. Sequencing was performed on peripheral blood. These receptors were collected from a woman aged 65 to 85 with acute or convalescent COVID-19.

The chain employs TRBV19 and TRBJ2-5, with D uncertain. Germline loops: CDR1 LNHDA, CDR2 SQIVND (reference sequence). V lost 10 bases and J 4 bases, leaving 13 bases between the germline ends. This CDR3 region has 12 residues. DNA for the CDR3: TGTGCCACTTCGCCGGGTAGAGAGACCCAGTACTTC. It encodes CATSPGRETQYF. Drawing the rest from reference TRBV19 and TRBJ2-5, the complete variable domain is DGGITQSPKYLFRKEGQNVTLSCEQNLNHDAMYWYRQDPGQGLRLIYYSQIVNDFQKGDIAEGYSVSREKKESFPLTVTSAQKNPTAFYLCATSPGRETQYFGPGTRLLVL.

The gene calls are TRBV7-2 and TRBJ2-7; TRBD2 aligns across 8 bases. After removal of 1 base from V and 0 bases from J, the junction contained 5 bases not matched to a gene. CDR3 size: 16 residues. From germline, CDR1 is SGHTA and CDR2 FQGNSA. The CDR3: CASSLEGAGGSYEQYF. The CDR3 DNA reads TGTGCCAGCAGCTTAGAGGGTGCGGGGGGCTCCTACGAGCAGTACTTC.

The rearrangement joins TRBV19 to TRBJ2-7, with 8 bases matching TRBD1. The germline gives CDR1 LNHDA, CDR2 SQIVND (reference sequence). This CDR3 contains 11 residues. The junction had 0 bases not matched to a gene; V was cut back by 5 bases and J by 6 bases. The DNA of the CDR3 is TGTGCCAGTAGTGACAGGGGCGAGCAGTACTTC. It is translated as CASSDRGEQYF.

This chain links TRBV27 with TRBJ1-5, with a tentative D call TRBD1 (5 bases). Germline CDR1 is MNHEY and CDR2 is SMNVEV (reference sequence). The CDR3 contains 15 residues. The V and J ends lost 3 bases and 4 bases respectively, with 13 bases between them. The CDR3 region has the DNA TGTGCCAGCAGTTTTAGAAGGGGCAGGAATCAGCCCCAGCATTTT. Translating gives CASSFRRGRNQPQHF.

This chain connects TRBV28 to TRBJ1-2, with 7 bases aligning to TRBD1. CDR1 is MDHEN and CDR2 is SYDVKM in the germline V gene. V shed 5 bases and J 0 bases; nucleotides not matched to a gene: 3. The CDR3 sequence is 14 residues long. CDR3 in DNA: TGTGCCAGCAGTGGGACAGTGCCTAACTATGGCTACACCTTC. Its protein product is CASSGTVPNYGYTF.

The V call is TRBV28, the J call TRBJ1-2; D is undetermined. Germline V lookup: CDR1 MDHEN, CDR2 SYDVKM. The ends were cut back, 3 bases at V and 6 bases at J, with 11 bases in the middle. The CDR3 consists of 13 residues. CDR3 sequence: CASSFGENNGYTF. The CDR3 DNA follows: TGTGCCAGCAGTTTCGGGGAGAACAATGGCTACACCTTC.

This chain joins TRBV6-4 and TRBJ2-5; D might be TRBD2 (5 bases). The CDR3 spans 16 residues. The germline V gene has CDR1 MRHNA and CDR2 SNTAGT. V was shortened by 3 bases and J by 4 bases, with 18 bases between the two germline ends. The CDR3 reads CASSERPGGGSETQYF. For the CDR3, the DNA is TGTGCCAGCAGTGAGAGGCCCGGTGGAGGTTCAGAGACCCAGTACTTC.

The rearrangement links TRBV28 to TRBJ2-7, with 8 bases lining up with TRBD1. This CDR3 has 16 residues. Trimming at V came to 3 bases and at J to 0 bases, leaving 7 bases not matched to a gene. Germline assignment: CDR1 MDHEN and CDR2 SYDVKM. The chain's CDR3 is CASSFLYRGSSYEQYF. The CDR3 DNA is TGTGCCAGCAGTTTCCTGTACAGGGGGAGCTCCTACGAGCAGTACTTC.

The chain carries TRBV9 and TRBJ2-1; 9 bases map to TRBD2. Germline loops: CDR1 SGDLS, CDR2 YYNGEE. The CDR3 is 15 amino acids. V was pared by 1 base and J by 5 bases, with 4 bases of the junction left unmatched. The CDR3 nucleotides are TGTGCCAGCAGCGTACAGCGGGGGGCCAACAATGAGCAGTTCTTC. Translated, it gives CASSVQRGANNEQFF.

The chain carries TRBV7-9 and TRBJ2-5, with 12 bases lining up with TRBD2. The CDR3 runs 16 residues. Germline CDR1 and CDR2: SEHNR and FQNEAQ (reference sequence). The junction had 4 bases not matched to a gene; V was cut back by 1 base and J by 4 bases. The CDR3 protein is CASSLVASGGGETQYF. The CDR3 coding sequence is TGTGCCAGCAGCTTAGTGGCTAGCGGGGGGGGAGAGACCCAGTACTTC.